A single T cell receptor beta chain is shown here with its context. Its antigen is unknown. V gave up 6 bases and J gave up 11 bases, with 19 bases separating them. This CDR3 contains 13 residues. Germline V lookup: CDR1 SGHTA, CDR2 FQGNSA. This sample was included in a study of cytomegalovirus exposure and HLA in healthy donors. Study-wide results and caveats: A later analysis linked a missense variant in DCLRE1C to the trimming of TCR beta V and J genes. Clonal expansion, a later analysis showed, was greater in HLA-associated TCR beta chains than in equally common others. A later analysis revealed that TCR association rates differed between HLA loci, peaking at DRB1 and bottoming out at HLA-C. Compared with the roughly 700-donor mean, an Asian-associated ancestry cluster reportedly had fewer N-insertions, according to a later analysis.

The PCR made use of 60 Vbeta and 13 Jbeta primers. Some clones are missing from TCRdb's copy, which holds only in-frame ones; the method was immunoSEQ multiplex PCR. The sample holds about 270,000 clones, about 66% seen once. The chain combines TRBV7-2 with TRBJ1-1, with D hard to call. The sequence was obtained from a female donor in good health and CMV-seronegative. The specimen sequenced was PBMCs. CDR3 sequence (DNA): TGTGCCAGCAGGTTTGTAGGAGCTGGAGAGGCTTTCTTT. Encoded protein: CASRFVGAGEAFF.